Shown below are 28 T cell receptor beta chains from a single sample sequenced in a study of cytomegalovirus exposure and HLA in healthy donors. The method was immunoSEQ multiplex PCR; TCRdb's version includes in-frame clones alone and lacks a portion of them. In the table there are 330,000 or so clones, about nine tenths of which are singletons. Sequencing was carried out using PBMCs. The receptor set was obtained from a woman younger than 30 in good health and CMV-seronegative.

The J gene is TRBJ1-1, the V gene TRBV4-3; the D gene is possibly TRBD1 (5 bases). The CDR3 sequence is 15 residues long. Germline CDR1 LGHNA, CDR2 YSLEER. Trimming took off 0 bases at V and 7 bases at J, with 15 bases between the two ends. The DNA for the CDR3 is TGCGCCAGCAGCCAAGAAGGGGTAACAGCTTTTGAAGCTTTCTTT. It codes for CASSQEGVTAFEAFF.

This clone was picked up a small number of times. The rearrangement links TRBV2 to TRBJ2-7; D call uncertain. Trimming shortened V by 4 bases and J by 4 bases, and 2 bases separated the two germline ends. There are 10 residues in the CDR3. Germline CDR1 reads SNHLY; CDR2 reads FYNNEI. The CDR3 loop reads CASSAYEQYF. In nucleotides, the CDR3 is TGTGCCAGCAGTGCATACGAGCAGTACTTC.

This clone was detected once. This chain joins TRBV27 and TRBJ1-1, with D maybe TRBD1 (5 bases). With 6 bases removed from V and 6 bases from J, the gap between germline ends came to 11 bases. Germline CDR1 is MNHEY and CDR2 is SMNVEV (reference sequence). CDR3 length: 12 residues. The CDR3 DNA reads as TGTGCCAGCAGCACAGGTAACTCTGAAGCTTTCTTT. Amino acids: CASSTGNSEAFF.

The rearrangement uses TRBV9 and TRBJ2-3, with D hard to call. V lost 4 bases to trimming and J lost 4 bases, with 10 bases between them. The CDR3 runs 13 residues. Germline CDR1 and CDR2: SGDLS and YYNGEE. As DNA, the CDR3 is TGTGCCAGCAGCCCTGGGCCCGCAGATACGCAGTATTTT. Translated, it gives CASSPGPADTQYF.

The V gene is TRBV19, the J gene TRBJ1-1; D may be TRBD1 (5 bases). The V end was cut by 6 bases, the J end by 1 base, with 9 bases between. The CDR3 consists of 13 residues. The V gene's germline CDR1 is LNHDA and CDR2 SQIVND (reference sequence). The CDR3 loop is CASRTGPNTEAFF. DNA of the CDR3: TGTGCCAGTAGAACAGGACCGAACACTGAAGCTTTCTTT.

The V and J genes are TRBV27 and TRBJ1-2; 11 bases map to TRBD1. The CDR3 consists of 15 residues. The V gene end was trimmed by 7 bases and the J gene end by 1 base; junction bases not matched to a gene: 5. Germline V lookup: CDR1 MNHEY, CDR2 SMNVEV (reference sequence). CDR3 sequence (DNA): TGTGCCAGCAAGGCCGGGACAGGGGGTAACTATGGCTACACCTTC. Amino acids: CASKAGTGGNYGYTF.

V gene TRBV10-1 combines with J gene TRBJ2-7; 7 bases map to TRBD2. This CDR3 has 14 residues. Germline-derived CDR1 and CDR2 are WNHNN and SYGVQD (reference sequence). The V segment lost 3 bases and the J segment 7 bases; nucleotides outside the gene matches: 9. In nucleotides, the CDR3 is TGCGCCAGCAGTGAAAAAGGGCCGGGGGGAGAGCAGTACTTC. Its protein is CASSEKGPGGEQYF.

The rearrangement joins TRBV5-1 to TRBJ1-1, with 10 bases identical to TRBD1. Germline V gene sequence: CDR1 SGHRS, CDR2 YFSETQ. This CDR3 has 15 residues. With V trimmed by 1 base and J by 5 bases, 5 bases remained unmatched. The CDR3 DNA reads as TGCGCCAGCAGCTTGTCAGGGACAGGGGATACTGAAGCTTTCTTT. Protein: CASSLSGTGDTEAFF.

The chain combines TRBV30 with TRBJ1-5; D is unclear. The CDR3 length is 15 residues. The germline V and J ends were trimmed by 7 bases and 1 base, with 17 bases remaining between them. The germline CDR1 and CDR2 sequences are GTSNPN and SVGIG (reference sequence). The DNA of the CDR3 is TGTGCCTCCACTGCGAGGGTTGGAAGCAATCAGCCCCAGCATTTT. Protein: CASTARVGSNQPQHF. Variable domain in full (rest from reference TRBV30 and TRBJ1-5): SQTIHQWPATLVQPVGSPLSLECTVEGTSNPNLYWYRQAAGRGLQLLFYSVGIGQISSEVPQNLSASRPQDRQFILSSKKLLLSDSGFYLCASTARVGSNQPQHFGDGTRLSIL.

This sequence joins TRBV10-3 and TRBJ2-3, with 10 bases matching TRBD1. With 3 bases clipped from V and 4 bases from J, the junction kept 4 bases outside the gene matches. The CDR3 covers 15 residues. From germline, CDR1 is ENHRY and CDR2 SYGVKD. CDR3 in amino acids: CAISEYGQGADTQYF. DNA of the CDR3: TGTGCCATCAGTGAATACGGACAGGGGGCAGATACGCAGTATTTT.

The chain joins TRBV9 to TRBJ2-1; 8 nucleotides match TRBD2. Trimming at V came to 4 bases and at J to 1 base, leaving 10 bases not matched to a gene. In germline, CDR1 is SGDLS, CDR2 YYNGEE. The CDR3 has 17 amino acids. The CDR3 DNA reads TGTGCCAGCAGCCCAACCTCTAGCGGGCTTTCCTACAATGAGCAGTTCTTC. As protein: CASSPTSSGLSYNEQFF.

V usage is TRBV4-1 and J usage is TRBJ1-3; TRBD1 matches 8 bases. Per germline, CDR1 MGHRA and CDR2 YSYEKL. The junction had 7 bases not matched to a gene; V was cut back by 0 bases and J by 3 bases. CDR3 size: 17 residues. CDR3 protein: CASSQDPPGGYGNTIYF. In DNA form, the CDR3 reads TGCGCCAGCAGCCAAGATCCCCCAGGGGGCTATGGAAACACCATATATTTT.

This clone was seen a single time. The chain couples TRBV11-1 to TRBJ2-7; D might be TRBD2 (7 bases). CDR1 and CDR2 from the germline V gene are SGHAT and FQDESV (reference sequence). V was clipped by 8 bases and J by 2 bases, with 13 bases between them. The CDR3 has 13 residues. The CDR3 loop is CASGRGDPYEQYF. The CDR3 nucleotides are TGTGCCAGCGGGAGGGGGGATCCCTACGAGCAGTACTTC.

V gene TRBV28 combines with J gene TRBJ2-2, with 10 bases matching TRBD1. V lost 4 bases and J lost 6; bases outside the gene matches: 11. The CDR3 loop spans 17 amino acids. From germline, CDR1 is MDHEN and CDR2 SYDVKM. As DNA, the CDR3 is TGTGCCAGCAGTTCACTAGGACAGGGGGGTCTGCCCGGGGAGCTGTTTTTT. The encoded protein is CASSSLGQGGLPGELFF.

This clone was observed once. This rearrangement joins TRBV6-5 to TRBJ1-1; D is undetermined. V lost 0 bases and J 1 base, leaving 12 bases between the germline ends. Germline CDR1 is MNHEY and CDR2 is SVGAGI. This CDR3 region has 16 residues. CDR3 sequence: CASSYSVRRKNTEAFF. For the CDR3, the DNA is TGTGCCAGCAGTTACTCAGTTCGGAGGAAGAACACTGAAGCTTTCTTT.

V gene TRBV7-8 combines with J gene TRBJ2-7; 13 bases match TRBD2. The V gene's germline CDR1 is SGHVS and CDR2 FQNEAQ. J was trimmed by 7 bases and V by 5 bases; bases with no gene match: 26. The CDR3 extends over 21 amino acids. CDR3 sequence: CASSAITGDTTSGRNFKEQYF. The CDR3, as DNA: TGTGCCAGCAGCGCAATCACAGGGGACACGACTAGCGGGAGGAATTTTAAAGAGCAGTACTTC.

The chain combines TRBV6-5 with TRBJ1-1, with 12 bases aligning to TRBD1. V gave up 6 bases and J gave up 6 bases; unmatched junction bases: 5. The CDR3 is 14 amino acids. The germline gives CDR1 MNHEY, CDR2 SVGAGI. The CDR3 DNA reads TGTGCCAGCAGCGGGACAGGGGGCGTTTCTGAAGCTTTCTTT. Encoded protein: CASSGTGGVSEAFF.

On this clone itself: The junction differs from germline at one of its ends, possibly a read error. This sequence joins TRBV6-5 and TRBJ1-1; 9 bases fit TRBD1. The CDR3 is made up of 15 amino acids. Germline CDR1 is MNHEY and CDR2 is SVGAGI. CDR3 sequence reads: CASSYSWTGDTEAFF. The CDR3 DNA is TGTGCCAGCAGTTACTCCTGGACAGGGGACACCGAAGCTTTCTTT.

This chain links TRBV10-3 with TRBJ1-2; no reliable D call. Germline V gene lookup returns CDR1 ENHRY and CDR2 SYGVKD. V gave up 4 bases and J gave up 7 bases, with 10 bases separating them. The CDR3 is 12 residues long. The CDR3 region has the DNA TGTGCCATCAGTGTTAACAGTTTTGGCTACACCTTC. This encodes CAISVNSFGYTF.

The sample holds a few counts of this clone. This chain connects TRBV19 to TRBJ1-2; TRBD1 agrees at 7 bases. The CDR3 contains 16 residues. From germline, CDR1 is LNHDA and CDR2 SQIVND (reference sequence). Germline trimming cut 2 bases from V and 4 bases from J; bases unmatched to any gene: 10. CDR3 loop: CASSITTGNVGYGYTF. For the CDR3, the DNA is TGTGCCAGTAGTATAACGACAGGGAACGTCGGCTATGGCTACACCTTC.

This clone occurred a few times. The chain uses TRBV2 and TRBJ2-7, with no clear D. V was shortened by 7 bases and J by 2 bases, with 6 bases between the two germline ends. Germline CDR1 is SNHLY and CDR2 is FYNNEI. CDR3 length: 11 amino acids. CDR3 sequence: CASTGTYEQYF. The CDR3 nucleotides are TGTGCCAGCACGGGTACCTACGAGCAGTACTTC. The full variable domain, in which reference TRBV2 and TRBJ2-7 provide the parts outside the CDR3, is EPEVTQTPSHQVTQMGQEVILRCVPISNHLYFYWYRQILGQKVEFLVSFYNNEISEKSEIFDDQFSVERPDGSNFTLKIRSTKLEDSAMYFCASTGTYEQYFGPGTRLTVT.

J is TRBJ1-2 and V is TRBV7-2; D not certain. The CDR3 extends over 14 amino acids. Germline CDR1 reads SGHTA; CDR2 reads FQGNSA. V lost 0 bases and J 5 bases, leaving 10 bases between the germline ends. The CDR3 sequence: CASSLAQTDYGYTF. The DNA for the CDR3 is TGTGCCAGCAGCTTAGCACAGACGGATTATGGCTACACCTTC.

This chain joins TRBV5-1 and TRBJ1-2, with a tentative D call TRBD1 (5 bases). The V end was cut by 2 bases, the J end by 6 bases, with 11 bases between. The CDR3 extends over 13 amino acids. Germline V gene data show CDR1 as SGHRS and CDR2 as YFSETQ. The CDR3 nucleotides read TGCGCCAGCAGCTTCGGGGGTGAAGATGGCTACACCTTC. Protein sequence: CASSFGGEDGYTF.

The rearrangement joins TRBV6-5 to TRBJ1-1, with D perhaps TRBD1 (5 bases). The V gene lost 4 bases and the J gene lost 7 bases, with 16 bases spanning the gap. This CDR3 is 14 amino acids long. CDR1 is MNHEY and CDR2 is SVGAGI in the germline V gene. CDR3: CASSSDSLPSEAFF. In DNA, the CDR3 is TGTGCCAGCAGTTCCGACAGCCTTCCAAGTGAAGCTTTCTTT.

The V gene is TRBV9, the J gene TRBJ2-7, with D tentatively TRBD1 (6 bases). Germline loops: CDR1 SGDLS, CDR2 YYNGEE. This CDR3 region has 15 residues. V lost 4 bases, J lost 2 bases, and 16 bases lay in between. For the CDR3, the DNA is TGTGCCAGCAGCTTTCGACAGGACTGGGCCTACGAGCAGTACTTC. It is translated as CASSFRQDWAYEQYF.

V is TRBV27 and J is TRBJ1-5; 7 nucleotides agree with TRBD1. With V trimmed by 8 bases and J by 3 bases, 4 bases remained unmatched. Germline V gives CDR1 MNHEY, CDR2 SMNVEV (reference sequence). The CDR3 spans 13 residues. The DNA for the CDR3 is TGTGCCAGCTCGGACAGGTTCAATCAGCCCCAGCATTTT. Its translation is CASSDRFNQPQHF.

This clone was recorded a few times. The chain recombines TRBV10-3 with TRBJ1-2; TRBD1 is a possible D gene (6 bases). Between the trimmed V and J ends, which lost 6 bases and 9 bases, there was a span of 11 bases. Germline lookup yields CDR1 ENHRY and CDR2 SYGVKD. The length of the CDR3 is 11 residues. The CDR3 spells CAISPGDSYTF. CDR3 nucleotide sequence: TGTGCCATCAGCCCAGGGGATAGCTACACCTTC.

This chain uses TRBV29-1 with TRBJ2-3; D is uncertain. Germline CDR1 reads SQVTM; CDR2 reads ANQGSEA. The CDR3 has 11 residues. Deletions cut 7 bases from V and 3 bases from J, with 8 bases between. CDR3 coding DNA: TGCAGCGGGCGGCAGACAGATACGCAGTATTTT. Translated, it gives CSGRQTDTQYF.